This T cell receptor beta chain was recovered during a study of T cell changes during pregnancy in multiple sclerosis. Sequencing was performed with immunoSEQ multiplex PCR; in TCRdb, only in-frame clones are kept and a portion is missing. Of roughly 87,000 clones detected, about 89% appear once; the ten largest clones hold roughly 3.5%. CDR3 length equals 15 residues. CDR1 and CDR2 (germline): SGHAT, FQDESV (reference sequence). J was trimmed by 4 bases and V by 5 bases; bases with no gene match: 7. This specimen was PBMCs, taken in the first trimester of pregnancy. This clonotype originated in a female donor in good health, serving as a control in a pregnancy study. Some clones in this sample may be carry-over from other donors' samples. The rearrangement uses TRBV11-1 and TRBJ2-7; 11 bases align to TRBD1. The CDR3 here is CASSKPGQGVYEQYF. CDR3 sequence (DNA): TGTGCCAGCAGCAAACCGGGACAGGGGGTTTACGAGCAGTACTTC.